One T cell receptor (beta chain) is described in this entry. Its matching antigen is unknown. This specimen comes from a study of radiation and T cells in renal cell carcinoma. Overall study context: Nephrectomy followed 15 Gy stereotactic body radiation by 4 weeks. Notes on the study in general: Baseline intratumoral clonotype presence is unknown without pretreatment biopsies. Top tumor clonotypes rose in blood 2 weeks post-radiation, then contracted.

Time point indicated: blood 2 weeks post-SBRT. Treatment specified: 15 Gy SBRT to primary tumor, nephrectomy 4 weeks later. Serial blood draws occurred at baseline and 2 and 4 weeks post-SBRT. This CDR3 spans 14 amino acids. V was pared by 5 bases and J by 7 bases, with 15 bases between. From germline, CDR1 is MGHRA and CDR2 YSYEKL. The repertoire was sequenced with immunoSEQ multiplex PCR; TCRdb's copy has only in-frame clones and lacks some. Of almost 50,000 clones in the sample, less than 85% were seen once. The rearrangement joins TRBV4-1 to TRBJ2-1, with a weak D call TRBD2 (5 bases). This sequence originates from a woman between 65 and 79 years old with renal cell carcinoma. The sample was blood, taken from a patient whose treatment included radiotherapy and nephrectomy. CDR3 sequence reads: CASSFLGLANEQFF. The CDR3 coding sequence is TGCGCCAGCAGCTTCTTAGGGCTAGCTAATGAGCAGTTCTTC.